Listed here are 18 T cell receptor beta chains from one sample, sequenced in a study of blood T cell repertoires in COVID-19. TCRdb keeps only in-frame clones here, not all; method: immunoSEQ multiplex PCR. The table has roughly 29,000 clones, approximately 83% seen once. Sequencing input: peripheral blood. Receptors originate from a woman of 80 years or more with COVID-19, enrolled during active disease.

The chain uses TRBV5-1 and TRBJ1-1; D may be TRBD1 (5 bases). V was shortened by 5 bases and J by 6 bases, with 17 bases between the two germline ends. Germline lookup yields CDR1 SGHRS and CDR2 YFSETQ. The CDR3 has 14 amino acids. The CDR3 is CASRRDGGNAEAFF. The CDR3 DNA is TGCGCCAGCAGAAGGGACGGGGGGAATGCTGAAGCTTTCTTT.

This sequence joins TRBV20-1 and TRBJ2-7; TRBD2 might be the D (6 bases). The CDR3 extends over 11 amino acids. Germline-derived CDR1 and CDR2 are DFQATT and SNEGSKA (reference sequence). Trimming cost V 1 base and J 9 bases, with 10 bases left between them. CDR3 bases: TGCAGTGCTAGAGGGGGGGTCGGGCAGTACTTC. Its translation is CSARGGVGQYF.

This clone was observed once. The V and J genes are TRBV12-3 or TRBV12-4 and TRBJ2-1; weak D call: TRBD2 (6 bases). Trimming left V 5 bases short and J 6 bases short, with 11 bases between. The CDR3 spans 13 residues. The CDR3 nucleotides are TGTGCCAGCAGTGGGAGGCGTATCAATGAGCAGTTCTTC. Translating it yields CASSGRRINEQFF.

Here the CDR3 reads CASSDGGIYNEQFF. DNA for the CDR3: TGTGCCAGCAGTGACGGAGGGATCTACAATGAGCAGTTCTTC. The rearrangement uses TRBV2 and TRBJ2-1; D is perhaps TRBD2 (6 bases). CDR3 length equals 14 residues. The germline CDR1 and CDR2 sequences are SNHLY and FYNNEI. The V gene lost 3 bases and the J gene lost 3 bases, with 9 bases spanning the gap.

This clone was observed a single time. This rearrangement joins TRBV19 to TRBJ2-1, with D unclear. The CDR3 totals 14 residues. The germline gives CDR1 LNHDA, CDR2 SQIVND (reference sequence). Trimming removed 5 bases from V and 4 bases from J, with 12 bases in between. The DNA of the CDR3 is TGTGCCAGTAGTCCCTCTTCCCTTTACAATGAGCAGTTCTTC. The encoded protein is CASSPSSLYNEQFF. Drawing the rest from reference TRBV19 and TRBJ2-1, the complete variable domain is DGGITQSPKYLFRKEGQNVTLSCEQNLNHDAMYWYRQDPGQGLRLIYYSQIVNDFQKGDIAEGYSVSREKKESFPLTVTSAQKNPTAFYLCASSPSSLYNEQFFGPGTRLTVL.

CDR3 in amino acids: CASSDQDTYGYTF. CDR3 coding DNA: TGTGCCAGCAGTGATCAGGACACCTATGGCTACACCTTC. The rearrangement joins TRBV2 to TRBJ1-2; possibly TRBD1 for D (5 bases). Germline CDR1 reads SNHLY; CDR2 reads FYNNEI. Deletions cut 3 bases from V and 4 bases from J, with 9 bases between. CDR3 length: 13 amino acids.

The chain joins TRBV24-1 to TRBJ2-3, with no clear D. Trimming left V 2 bases short and J 5 bases short, with 7 bases between. CDR3 size: 13 residues. CDR1 KGHDR and CDR2 SFDVKD come from the germline V gene. In DNA, the CDR3 is TGTGCCACCAGTGATTCGAGGATAGATACGCAGTATTTT. This sequence encodes CATSDSRIDTQYF.

The gene calls are TRBV7-2 and TRBJ2-5, with 7 bases lining up with TRBD2. Trimming cost V 1 base and J 6 bases; bases outside gene matches: 8. Germline V lookup: CDR1 SGHTA, CDR2 FQGNSA. The CDR3 runs 15 residues. The CDR3: CASSLGGREGKTQYF. For the CDR3, the DNA is TGTGCCAGCAGCTTAGGGGGCAGGGAGGGAAAGACCCAGTACTTC.

CDR3 nucleotide sequence: TGCAGTGCTAGTCGGGGCGGGGGGTCCAGCTCCTACAATGAGCAGTTCTTC. This translates into CSASRGGGSSSYNEQFF. The chain joins TRBV20-1 to TRBJ2-1; TRBD2 matches at 8 bases. J lost 0 bases, V lost 3 bases, and 10 bases had no gene match. The CDR3 is 17 residues long. Per the germline V gene, CDR1 is DFQATT and CDR2 is SNEGSKA (reference sequence).

The chain is built from TRBV29-1 and TRBJ1-4; possibly TRBD1 for D (5 bases). The germline V and J ends were trimmed by 4 bases and 8 bases, with 20 bases remaining between them. The germline CDR1 and CDR2 sequences are SQVTM and ANQGSEA. CDR3 length: 15 residues. The CDR3 DNA is TGCAGCGTTGCCACAGCTCGGGGGGTAATGGAAAAACTGTTTTTT. This gives the protein CSVATARGVMEKLFF.

The chain joins TRBV12-5 to TRBJ1-4; 11 bases line up with TRBD1. This CDR3 has 15 amino acids. V gave up 3 bases and J gave up 6 bases; unmatched junction bases: 3. Germline V gene sequence: CDR1 LGHNT, CDR2 FRNRAP. CDR3 sequence reads: CASGLLGQGDEKLFF. The CDR3 DNA reads TGTGCTAGTGGTTTACTGGGACAGGGGGATGAAAAACTGTTTTTT.

J is TRBJ1-1 and V is TRBV6-5, with 7 bases aligning to TRBD1. CDR3 length: 13 residues. CDR1 is MNHEY and CDR2 is SVGAGI in the germline V gene. V shed 6 bases, J shed 8 bases, and the junction held 9 bases outside the gene matches. The CDR3 region is CASSTTQGREAFF. CDR3 nucleotide sequence: TGTGCCAGCAGCACTACACAGGGGCGAGAAGCTTTCTTT.

The gene calls are TRBV5-1 and TRBJ1-6; 8 bases are shared with TRBD1. Germline CDR1 SGHRS, CDR2 YFSETQ. The CDR3 extends over 15 amino acids. V shed 2 bases, J shed 5 bases, and the junction held 3 bases outside the gene matches. The CDR3 here is CASSFQGADNSPLHF. Here the CDR3 DNA reads TGCGCCAGCAGCTTCCAGGGGGCCGATAATTCACCCCTCCACTTT.

J is TRBJ2-5 and V is TRBV5-1, with TRBD2 identical over 12 bases. Germline assignment: CDR1 SGHRS and CDR2 YFSETQ. CDR3 length equals 15 residues. V lost 6 bases to trimming and J lost 2 bases; unmatched junction nucleotides: 5. In DNA, the CDR3 is TGCGCCAGCACTCTAGCGGGGGGGCAGCAAGAGACCCAGTACTTC. Its translation is CASTLAGGQQETQYF.

The V call is TRBV5-1, the J call TRBJ1-1; TRBD1 matches at 7 bases. V trimming: 4 bases; J trimming: 6 bases; junction bases outside the gene matches: 3. The CDR3 extends over 12 amino acids. From germline, CDR1 is SGHRS and CDR2 YFSETQ. CDR3 sequence reads: CASSPQGAEAFF. The CDR3 DNA follows: TGCGCCAGCAGCCCGCAGGGGGCTGAAGCTTTCTTT.

The chain uses TRBV2 and TRBJ2-4, with a tentative D call TRBD1 (6 bases). The length of the CDR3 is 11 residues. Germline V gene data show CDR1 as SNHLY and CDR2 as FYNNEI. Deletions cut 6 bases from V and 7 bases from J, with 7 bases between. CDR3 sequence reads: CASRQGNIQYF. The CDR3 nucleotides are TGTGCCAGCAGGCAGGGGAACATTCAGTACTTC.

This chain joins TRBV9 and TRBJ2-3; D remains unclear. The CDR3 contains 14 residues. The V and J ends lost 2 bases and 0 bases respectively, with 7 bases between them. Germline CDR1 is SGDLS and CDR2 is YYNGEE. The DNA for the CDR3 is TGTGCCAGCAGCGTGGCTCAGAGCACAGATACGCAGTATTTT. It specifies CASSVAQSTDTQYF.

The chain employs TRBV2 and TRBJ1-1, with D perhaps matching TRBD1 (6 bases). The CDR3 extends over 13 amino acids. In germline, CDR1 is SNHLY, CDR2 FYNNEI. V lost 6 bases and J lost 1, with 9 bases in between. CDR3 sequence: CASRGQPNTEAFF. CDR3 nucleotide sequence: TGTGCCAGCAGGGGACAACCGAACACTGAAGCTTTCTTT.